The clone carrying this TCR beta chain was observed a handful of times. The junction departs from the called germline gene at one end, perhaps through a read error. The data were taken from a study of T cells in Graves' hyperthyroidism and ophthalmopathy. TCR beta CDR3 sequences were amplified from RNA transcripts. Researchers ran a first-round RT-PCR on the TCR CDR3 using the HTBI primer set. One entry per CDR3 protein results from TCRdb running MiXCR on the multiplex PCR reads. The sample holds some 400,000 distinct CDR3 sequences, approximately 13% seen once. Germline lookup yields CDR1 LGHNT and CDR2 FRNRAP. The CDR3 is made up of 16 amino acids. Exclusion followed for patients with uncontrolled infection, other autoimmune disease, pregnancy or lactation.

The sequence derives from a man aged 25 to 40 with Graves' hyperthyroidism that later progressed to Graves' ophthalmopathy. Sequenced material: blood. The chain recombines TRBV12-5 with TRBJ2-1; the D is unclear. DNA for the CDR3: TGTGCTGGTGGTTTGGTATTCAGCCGTGGCTACAATGAGCAGTTCTTC. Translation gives CAGGLVFSRGYNEQFF.